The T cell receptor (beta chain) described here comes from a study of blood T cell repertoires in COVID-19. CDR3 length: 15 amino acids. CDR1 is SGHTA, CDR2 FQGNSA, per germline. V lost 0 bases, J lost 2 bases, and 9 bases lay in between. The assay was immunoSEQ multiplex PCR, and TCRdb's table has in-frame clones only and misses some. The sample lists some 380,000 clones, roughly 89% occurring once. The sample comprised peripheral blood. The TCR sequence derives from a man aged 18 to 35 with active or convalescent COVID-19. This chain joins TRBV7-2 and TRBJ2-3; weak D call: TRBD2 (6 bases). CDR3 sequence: CASSLAAGYTDTQYF. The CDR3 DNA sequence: TGTGCCAGCAGCTTAGCGGCGGGGTACACAGATACGCAGTATTTT.